This T cell receptor (beta chain) originates from a study of T cell changes during pregnancy in multiple sclerosis. Generated by immunoSEQ multiplex PCR, the TCRdb table keeps only in-frame clones and is missing some. The sample has approximately 46,000 clones; roughly 90% are singletons. Here the sequenced sample was CD4+ T cells from peripheral blood mononuclear cells, taken after pregnancy. The sequence derives from a female donor with multiple sclerosis, enrolled in a pregnancy study.

Written as DNA, the CDR3 is TGTGCCAGTAGTATGGTAGCGGGAGGGCGTGAGCAGTTCTTC. It yields the protein CASSMVAGGREQFF. The V call is TRBV19, the J call TRBJ2-1; 11 bases align to TRBD2. CDR1 is LNHDA, CDR2 SQIVND, per germline (reference sequence). V trimming: 3 bases; J trimming: 9 bases; junction bases outside the gene matches: 4. The CDR3 spans 14 residues.